Each of the 10 T cell receptor beta chains below was sequenced from the same sample in a study of T cell changes during pregnancy in multiple sclerosis. TCRdb's copy holds only in-frame clones and misses some; the assay was immunoSEQ multiplex PCR. This table holds approximately 60,000 clones, around 91% found once. Sample: peripheral blood, taken in the third trimester of pregnancy. The receptors come from a female donor in good health, enrolled as a control in a pregnancy study.

The chain employs TRBV5-1 and TRBJ2-3, with a weak D call TRBD2 (6 bases). This CDR3 has 18 amino acids. Between the trimmed V and J ends, which lost 4 bases and 0 bases, there was a span of 21 bases. Germline V CDR1 and CDR2: SGHRS, YFSETQ. CDR3 amino acids: CASSLGINAGLSTDTQYF. CDR3 nucleotides: TGCGCCAGCAGCCTTGGGATAAATGCGGGACTTAGCACAGATACGCAGTATTTT.

The chain combines TRBV19 with TRBJ2-7; D is perhaps TRBD2 (5 bases). Trimming took 3 bases from V and 3 from J, leaving 6 bases between them. The CDR3 has 12 amino acids. CDR1 and CDR2 (germline): LNHDA, SQIVND (reference sequence). DNA for the CDR3: TGTGCCAGTAGTATGGGAGACTACGAGCAGTACTTC. Translating it yields CASSMGDYEQYF.

V is TRBV30 and J is TRBJ2-2; 12 nucleotides align to TRBD2. CDR1 is GTSNPN, CDR2 SVGIG, per germline (reference sequence). The V gene end was trimmed by 1 base and the J gene end by 1 base; junction bases not matched to a gene: 7. CDR3 size: 18 residues. The DNA of the CDR3 is TGTGCCTGGAGTGCGGCTAGCGGGGGGGGACAGAACACCGGGGAGCTGTTTTTT. Translated, it gives CAWSAASGGGQNTGELFF.

The chain joins TRBV5-1 to TRBJ2-7; D is unresolved. The germline V gene has CDR1 SGHRS and CDR2 YFSETQ. This CDR3 contains 16 residues. Trimming stripped 4 bases from V and 3 bases from J, with 20 bases between. CDR3 sequence: CASSLFPDTLFYEQYF. CDR3 in DNA: TGCGCCAGCAGCCTGTTCCCCGACACATTATTCTACGAGCAGTACTTC.

The V call is TRBV7-9, the J call TRBJ2-5; 7 positions agree with TRBD1. The CDR3 is 15 amino acids. CDR1 is SEHNR and CDR2 is FQNEAQ in the germline V gene (reference sequence). The junction had 8 bases not matched to a gene; V was cut back by 3 bases and J by 4 bases. The CDR3: CASSLAARGRETQYF. CDR3 DNA: TGTGCCAGCAGCTTGGCTGCAAGGGGGCGAGAGACCCAGTACTTC.

This sequence joins TRBV5-8 and TRBJ2-5; D not certain. The germline gives CDR1 SGHTS, CDR2 YDEGEE. Trimming removed 0 bases at V and 2 bases at J, with 8 bases between. The CDR3 consists of 14 residues. The CDR3 region has the DNA TGTGCCAGCAGCTTGGGGGTCGGGCAAGAGACCCAGTACTTC. This codes for CASSLGVGQETQYF. Filled out from reference TRBV5-8 and TRBJ2-5, the complete variable domain reads EAGVTQSPTHLIKTRGQQATLRCSPISGHTSVYWYQQALGLGLQFLLWYDEGEERNRGNFPPRFSGRQFPNYSSELNVNALELEDSALYLCASSLGVGQETQYFGPGTRLLVL.

V usage is TRBV30 and J usage is TRBJ1-1; 8 bases match TRBD1. CDR1 is GTSNPN and CDR2 is SVGIG in the germline V gene (reference sequence). This CDR3 has 16 residues. V trimming: 3 bases; J trimming: 0 bases; junction bases outside the gene matches: 9. CDR3 sequence: CAWSAGQGRMNTEAFF. CDR3 nucleotide sequence: TGTGCCTGGAGCGCCGGACAGGGAAGAATGAACACTGAAGCTTTCTTT.

The chain links TRBV5-1 to TRBJ2-6, with D unclear. Germline CDR1 and CDR2: SGHRS and YFSETQ. V was clipped by 1 base and J by 0 bases, with 8 bases between them. CDR3 length: 16 residues. Here the CDR3 DNA reads TGCGCCAGCAGCTTGTATAGTAGCTCTGGGGCCAACGTCCTGACTTTC. This gives the protein CASSLYSSSGANVLTF. Based on the CDR3 plus reference TRBV5-1 and TRBJ2-6, the full variable domain is KAGVTQTPRYLIKTRGQQVTLSCSPISGHRSVSWYQQTPGQGLQFLFEYFSETQRNKGNFPGRFSGRQFSNSRSEMNVSTLELGDSALYLCASSLYSSSGANVLTFGAGSRLTVL.

This chain links TRBV19 with TRBJ1-2; D ambiguous. CDR3 length: 14 residues. Trimming cost V 3 bases and J 8 bases, with 16 bases left between them. Per the germline V gene, CDR1 is LNHDA and CDR2 is SQIVND (reference sequence). CDR3 amino acids: CASSIFGGIGGYTF. The DNA for the CDR3 is TGTGCCAGTAGTATCTTCGGAGGGATTGGAGGCTACACCTTC.

The rearrangement joins TRBV4-1 to TRBJ2-7, with 10 positions matching TRBD2. CDR3 size: 16 residues. Germline V gene sequence: CDR1 MGHRA, CDR2 YSYEKL. Unmatched junction bases numbered 10, after V lost 5 bases and J lost 3 bases. The CDR3 DNA follows: TGCGCCAGCAGCTATAAACCTAGCGGGAGCTACTACGAGCAGTACTTC. This encodes CASSYKPSGSYYEQYF.